A few counts support the clone carrying this T cell receptor (beta chain). This entry belongs to a study of TIL therapy for anti-PD-1-resistant metastatic lung cancer. On the study more broadly: Tumors had a median PD-L1 proportion score of approximately 6.4%. Tumors carried a median approximately 1.6 non-synonymous mutations per megabase.

Time point given: pre-treatment sample, taken before nivolumab and TIL therapy. The libraries were made with immunoSEQ v3. The method was immunoSEQ multiplex PCR; TCRdb's version includes in-frame clones alone and lacks a portion of them. The data hold about 20,000 clones, with 83% observed a single time. This receptor was taken from a person between 25 and 80 years old with non-small cell lung cancer. The starting material was blood, obtained at baseline.

The CDR3 is CASGSYEQYF. In DNA form, the CDR3 reads TGCGCCAGCGGCTCCTACGAGCAGTACTTC. The chain combines TRBV10-1 with TRBJ2-7; D is ambiguous. The CDR3 loop spans 10 amino acids. CDR1 is WNHNN, CDR2 SYGVQD, per germline (reference sequence). The V end was cut by 8 bases, the J end by 0 bases, with 2 bases between.